This T cell receptor (beta chain) came from a study of T cells in Graves' hyperthyroidism and ophthalmopathy. TCR beta CDR3 sequences were amplified from RNA transcripts. HTBI primers were used for first-round RT-PCR of the TCR CDR3. TCRdb re-analysed the multiplex PCR reads in MiXCR, keeping a single row per CDR3 protein. In the table there are around 600,000 distinct CDR3 sequences, about a sixth of which are singletons. Participants, patients aged 18 to 65, had newly diagnosed hyperthyroidism with a duration under 2 months. Lactation, pregnancy, other autoimmune disease or uncontrolled infection excluded patients. In its sample, this clonotype was seen many times. The target antigen is unknown. Overall study results and limits: Also found in blood were most expanded thyroid clonotypes above 0.001. Patients with ophthalmopathy were separated from those with stable hyperthyroidism by a 13 V-J model.

The junction had 5 bases not matched to a gene; V was cut back by 2 bases and J by 0 bases. There are 16 residues in the CDR3. Germline V gene lookup returns CDR1 MNHEY and CDR2 SVGAGI. This receptor was identified in a woman in her 30s with Graves' hyperthyroidism. Material for sequencing was blood. This chain connects TRBV6-5 to TRBJ2-7, with 9 nucleotides matching TRBD2. In DNA, the CDR3 is TGTGCCAGCAGTTACCCGTCACTAGCGGGCTCCTACGAGCAGTACTTC. This sequence encodes CASSYPSLAGSYEQYF.